These 31 T cell receptor beta chains originate from one sample sequenced in a study of Ad26.COV2.S vaccination and SARS-CoV-2 variants. The method was immunoSEQ multiplex PCR; TCRdb's version includes in-frame clones alone and lacks a portion of them. In the table there are about 680,000 clones, 89% of which are singletons. Sample treatment: some 20 received Ad26.COV2.S at low or high dose, single or two shots; five or six received placebo; per-sample allocation not given. After the first vaccine or placebo injection, samples were drawn on day 63. Here the sequenced sample was peripheral blood, taken in a trial of Ad26.COV2.S vaccine versus placebo. Receptors were obtained from a person between 18 and 60 years old who received the Ad26.COV2.S COVID-19 vaccine or a placebo.

The chain recombines TRBV7-8 with TRBJ1-6, with D maybe TRBD1 (5 bases). The V end was cut by 3 bases, the J end by 2 bases, with 8 bases between. Germline V gene sequence: CDR1 SGHVS, CDR2 FQNEAQ. This CDR3 spans 15 amino acids. The CDR3 loop reads CASSFRVTYNSPLHF. CDR3 coding DNA: TGTGCCAGCAGCTTCAGGGTCACCTATAATTCACCCCTCCACTTT. Using reference TRBV7-8 and TRBJ1-6 for the parts outside the CDR3, the full variable domain is GAGVSQSPRYKVAKRGQDVALRCDPISGHVSLFWYQQALGQGPEFLTYFQNEAQLDKSGLPSDRFFAERPEGSVSTLKIQRTQQEDSAVYLCASSFRVTYNSPLHFGNGTRLTVT.

This sequence joins TRBV7-8 and TRBJ2-1; unclear D gene. The CDR3 loop spans 13 amino acids. V was cut by 2 bases and J by 6 bases, with 8 bases left in between. CDR1 and CDR2 (germline): SGHVS, FQNEAQ. The CDR3 DNA sequence: TGTGCCAGCAGCTTAAGGACGATCAATGAGCAGTTCTTC. Amino acid sequence: CASSLRTINEQFF.

This clone has a handful of counts. The chain recombines TRBV6-6 with TRBJ1-5; D is possibly TRBD1 (6 bases). This CDR3 is built from 8 residues. Germline loops: CDR1 MNHNY, CDR2 SVGAGI (reference sequence). The CDR3 spells CAAGAQHF. The CDR3 nucleotides are TGTGCAGCAGGGGCCCAGCATTTT.

The V call is TRBV15, the J call TRBJ2-3; no clear D gene. The CDR3 extends over 17 amino acids. V was clipped by 0 bases and J by 0 bases, with 13 bases between them. Germline assignment: CDR1 LNHNV and CDR2 YYDKDF (reference sequence). The CDR3 loop is CATSRDRTVTSTDTQYF. The CDR3 nucleotides are TGTGCCACCAGCAGAGACCGCACAGTAACTAGCACAGATACGCAGTATTTT.

The chain combines TRBV25-1 with TRBJ1-2; D is ambiguous. Trimming removed 1 base from V and 6 bases from J, with 12 bases in between. Germline V lookup: CDR1 MGHDK, CDR2 SYGVNS. The length of the CDR3 is 14 residues. The CDR3 sequence is CASSESQVPDGYTF. DNA of the CDR3: TGTGCCAGCAGTGAATCTCAGGTCCCGGATGGCTACACCTTC.

The J gene is TRBJ2-1, the V gene TRBV5-4, with 10 bases fitting TRBD2. The CDR3 contains 15 residues. V was clipped by 2 bases and J by 5 bases; unmatched bases: 4. The germline CDR1 and CDR2 sequences are SGHNT and YYREEE (reference sequence). The CDR3 DNA is TGTGCCAGCAGCTTAGCGGGAGGGCTCGACAATGAGCAGTTCTTC. This gives the protein CASSLAGGLDNEQFF.

This chain links TRBV2 with TRBJ1-5; no definite D call. From germline, CDR1 is SNHLY and CDR2 FYNNEI. Trimming took 5 bases from V and 1 from J, leaving 9 bases between them. The CDR3 extends over 14 amino acids. The CDR3 DNA is TGTGCCAGCAGTTCACAAGGGAGCAATCAGCCCCAGCATTTT. Protein: CASSSQGSNQPQHF.

V usage is TRBV3-1 (or the pseudogene TRBV3-2) and J usage is TRBJ1-2; D ambiguous. The CDR3 extends over 13 amino acids. V lost 0 bases to trimming and J lost 4 bases, with 6 bases between them. Per the germline V gene, CDR1 is LGHDT and CDR2 is YNNKEL (reference sequence). CDR3 protein: CASSQDSTYGYTF. CDR3 nucleotides: TGTGCCAGCAGCCAAGATTCCACCTATGGCTACACCTTC.

V is TRBV5-6 and J is TRBJ1-2; 7 positions match TRBD1. Germline lookup yields CDR1 SGHDT and CDR2 YYEEEE. The CDR3 consists of 15 residues. The junction had 12 bases not matched to a gene; V was cut back by 4 bases and J by 6 bases. Here the CDR3 DNA reads TGTGCCAGCAGCCCCCTCCCTGACAGGGTAAATGGCTACACCTTC. Its protein product is CASSPLPDRVNGYTF.

V is TRBV12-3 or TRBV12-4 and J is TRBJ2-7, with D unresolved. The CDR3 runs to 10 residues. With 6 bases removed from V and 8 bases from J, the gap between germline ends came to 8 bases. The CDR3 loop reads CASSLSKQYF. DNA of the CDR3: TGTGCCAGCAGCCTATCGAAGCAGTACTTC.

A note on this clone: Distinct nucleotide sequences in the sample also encode this CDR3. The chain carries TRBV5-1 and TRBJ2-2; TRBD2 aligns across 7 bases. The CDR3 contains 15 residues. V lost 0 bases to trimming and J lost 4 bases; unmatched junction nucleotides: 3. Germline loops: CDR1 SGHRS, CDR2 YFSETQ. CDR3 in amino acids: CASSLGLAATGELFF. The DNA of the CDR3 is TGCGCCAGCAGCTTGGGACTAGCAGCCACCGGGGAGCTGTTTTTT.

About this clone itself: The same CDR3 can be traced to other DNA sequences in this sample. This chain joins TRBV6-5 and TRBJ1-6; 11 bases line up with TRBD1. The trim removed 2 bases at V and 7 bases at J, leaving 1 base unmatched. The CDR3 length is 15 residues. Germline-derived CDR1 and CDR2 are MNHEY and SVGAGI. DNA for the CDR3: TGTGCCAGCAGTTACCGGGACAGGGGGAATTCACCCCTCCACTTT. Translation: CASSYRDRGNSPLHF.

The J gene is TRBJ2-3, the V gene TRBV5-1; TRBD2 aligns across 7 bases. This CDR3 has 16 amino acids. Germline CDR1 and CDR2: SGHRS and YFSETQ. J gave up 1 base and V 0 bases, and 5 bases lay outside the gene matches. The CDR3 DNA reads as TGCGCCAGCAGCTTGGGGGACTACATGGGCACAGATACGCAGTATTTT. Protein product: CASSLGDYMGTDTQYF.

CDR3 protein: CASSSVPAGYEQFF. CDR3 sequence (DNA): TGTGCCAGCAGTTCTGTCCCAGCGGGCTATGAGCAGTTCTTC. The chain employs TRBV7-9 and TRBJ2-1, with D perhaps TRBD2 (6 bases). Germline-derived CDR1 and CDR2 are SEHNR and FQNEAQ (reference sequence). The V gene lost 6 bases and the J gene lost 8 bases, with 17 bases spanning the gap. The CDR3 has 14 amino acids.

The rearrangement links TRBV23-1 to TRBJ2-6, with TRBD1 matching 9 bases. TRBV23-1 is given ORF status, its function remaining uncertain. The CDR3 extends over 19 amino acids. V dropped 2 bases and J dropped 2; count of bases not matched to a gene: 10. CDR3 coding DNA: TGCGCCAGCAGTCAAGACCGACAGGGGGTTCCCCCTGGGGCCAACGTCCTGACTTTC. Protein sequence: CASSQDRQGVPPGANVLTF.

The chain is built from TRBV3-1 (or the pseudogene TRBV3-2) and TRBJ1-5, with TRBD1 matching 12 bases. With V trimmed by 6 bases and J by 9 bases, 9 bases remained unmatched. The CDR3 covers 15 residues. Per the germline V gene, CDR1 is LGHDT and CDR2 is YNNKEL (reference sequence). This CDR3 is CASSQGQGAERPQHF. The CDR3 region has the DNA TGTGCCAGCAGTCAGGGACAGGGGGCCGAACGGCCCCAGCATTTT.

The chain combines TRBV6-5 with TRBJ2-3; D is perhaps TRBD1 (6 bases). V was shortened by 6 bases and J by 1 base, with 11 bases between the two germline ends. The CDR3 runs 14 residues. Germline-derived CDR1 and CDR2 are MNHEY and SVGAGI. The CDR3, as DNA: TGTGCCAGCAGCACAGGGTTGGGCACAGATACGCAGTATTTT. Translating gives CASSTGLGTDTQYF.

This sequence joins TRBV7-9 and TRBJ2-1; unclear D gene. The germline V gene encodes CDR1 SEHNR and CDR2 FQNEAQ (reference sequence). The ends were cut back, 8 bases at V and 4 bases at J, with 30 bases in the middle. The CDR3 loop spans 19 amino acids. CDR3: CASGVQAETSLLGYNEQFF. DNA of the CDR3: TGTGCCAGCGGCGTTCAGGCGGAGACCTCCTTACTGGGTTACAATGAGCAGTTCTTC. Using reference TRBV7-9 and TRBJ2-1 for the parts outside the CDR3, the full variable domain is DTGVSQNPRHKITKRGQNVTFRCDPISEHNRLYWYRQTLGQGPEFLTYFQNEAQLEKSRLLSDRFSAERPKGSFSTLEIQRTEQGDSAMYLCASGVQAETSLLGYNEQFFGPGTRLTVL.

The rearrangement uses TRBV5-1 and TRBJ1-4; D perhaps matches TRBD1 (5 bases). V lost 2 bases, J lost 7 bases, and 15 bases lay in between. This CDR3 has 15 residues. Germline CDR1 SGHRS, CDR2 YFSETQ. CDR3: CASSFSPGPGEKLFF. DNA for the CDR3: TGCGCCAGCAGCTTTTCTCCAGGGCCGGGTGAAAAACTGTTTTTT.

The genes are TRBV29-1 and TRBJ2-1; the D is unclear. CDR1 is SQVTM, CDR2 ANQGSEA, per germline. V lost 7 bases and J 9 bases, leaving 13 bases between the germline ends. There are 11 residues in the CDR3. Here the CDR3 DNA reads TGCAGCGCTGGGTTGGGGATTGAGCAGTTCTTC. Its protein product is CSAGLGIEQFF.

This clone showed up just a few times. The sample carries other DNA sequences with the same CDR3. CDR3 protein: CASSEAYEQYF. DNA for the CDR3: TGTGCCAGCAGTGAGGCGTACGAGCAGTACTTC. J is TRBJ2-7 and V is TRBV12-3 or TRBV12-4; D uncertain. V was trimmed by 5 bases and J by 4 bases, leaving 6 bases between them. The CDR3 extends over 11 amino acids.

The chain joins TRBV20-1 to TRBJ1-2; D remains ambiguous. V shed 3 bases and J shed 6 bases, with 17 bases lying between them. CDR3 length: 14 residues. The germline CDR1 and CDR2 sequences are DFQATT and SNEGSKA (reference sequence). DNA for the CDR3: TGCAGTGCTAGTCCCCCGGCCCTAATCAATGGCTACACCTTC. It translates to CSASPPALINGYTF.

This clone is a singleton in its sample. This chain connects TRBV6-5 to TRBJ2-7, with TRBD2 matching 7 bases. Germline assignment: CDR1 MNHEY and CDR2 SVGAGI. The trim removed 6 bases at V and 0 bases at J, leaving 5 bases unmatched. There are 14 residues in the CDR3. The CDR3 sequence is CASRWGGSSYEQYF. The CDR3 DNA sequence: TGTGCCAGCAGATGGGGCGGGAGCTCCTACGAGCAGTACTTC.

The chain combines TRBV4-2 with TRBJ1-6; D ambiguous. Germline values: CDR1 LGHNA, CDR2 YNFKEQ. V lost 4 bases and J lost 7, with 8 bases in between. CDR3 size: 13 residues. Here the CDR3 reads CASSRELNSPLHF. The DNA for the CDR3 is TGTGCCAGCAGCCGAGAACTGAATTCACCCCTCCACTTT.

A note on this clone: One end of the junction is discordant with germline, which a read error may explain. V gene TRBV10-3 combines with J gene TRBJ2-5; TRBD1 is a possible D gene (5 bases). The CDR3 is 14 amino acids. The germline CDR1 and CDR2 sequences are ENHRY and SYGVKD. Here the CDR3 DNA reads TGTGCCATCTGTGAGTCGGGCAGGGTAGAGACCCAGTACTTC. It encodes CAICESGRVETQYF.

The chain has TRBV23-1 and TRBJ2-1; D uncertain. TRBV23-1 is recorded as an ORF, its role being uncertain. The CDR3 runs to 17 residues. The germline V and J ends were trimmed by 1 base and 0 bases, with 13 bases remaining between them. CDR3 amino acids: CASSQLTDNSSYNEQFF. The CDR3 DNA reads as TGCGCCAGCAGTCAATTGACTGATAATAGCTCCTACAATGAGCAGTTCTTC.

The CDR3 DNA is TGTGCCAGCACAGGGGTTTCCTACGAGCAGTACTTC. It encodes CASTGVSYEQYF. The chain links TRBV7-9 to TRBJ2-7, with a weak D call TRBD1 (6 bases). CDR3 length: 12 residues. The germline gives CDR1 SEHNR, CDR2 FQNEAQ (reference sequence). V was cut by 7 bases and J by 1 base, with 8 bases left in between.

J is TRBJ1-1 and V is TRBV27; D gene uncertain. Germline CDR1 reads MNHEY; CDR2 reads SMNVEV (reference sequence). This CDR3 spans 13 amino acids. Deletions cut 7 bases from V and 0 bases from J, with 9 bases between. Written as DNA, the CDR3 is TGTGCCAGCAAGGCCGGAGTGAACACTGAAGCTTTCTTT. This sequence encodes CASKAGVNTEAFF.

V and J are TRBV12-3 or TRBV12-4 and TRBJ2-7, with D perhaps matching TRBD1 (6 bases). This CDR3 comprises 13 residues. Trimming pared 6 bases from V and 1 base from J, leaving 10 bases between. Written as DNA, the CDR3 is TGTGCCAGCAGGGGGACAAGTTCCTACGAGCAGTACTTC. Amino acid sequence: CASRGTSSYEQYF.

The chain is built from TRBV19 and TRBJ2-5; 7 bases match TRBD2. In germline, CDR1 is LNHDA, CDR2 SQIVND (reference sequence). The CDR3 runs 13 residues. The ends lost 5 bases at V and 5 bases at J; junction bases unmatched: 5. The chain's CDR3 is CASSQRGRETQYF. The CDR3 nucleotides are TGTGCCAGTAGTCAGCGGGGTCGGGAGACCCAGTACTTC.

The chain couples TRBV12-3 or TRBV12-4 to TRBJ2-5; unclear D gene. V shed 4 bases and J shed 3 bases, with 9 bases lying between them. This CDR3 contains 13 residues. The CDR3 region has the DNA TGTGCCAGCAGTTACTGGCTCAAAGAGACCCAGTACTTC. It yields the protein CASSYWLKETQYF.